The clone carrying this TCR beta chain was recorded once. This sample is drawn from a study of blood T cell repertoires in COVID-19. The CDR3 sequence is 15 residues long. V lost 2 bases and J 1 base, leaving 8 bases between the germline ends. In germline, CDR1 is MNHNS, CDR2 SASEGT. The protocol was immunoSEQ multiplex PCR, while the TCRdb copy is restricted to in-frame clones and leaves out a portion. The sample consists of about 250,000 clones, about 80% of them appearing once. The chain carries TRBV6-1 and TRBJ2-2; D gene unclear. Input material: peripheral blood. This sequence was found in a man aged 50 to 60 with active or convalescent COVID-19. DNA for the CDR3: TGTGCCAGCAGTGAATGGCTGGTGAACACCGGGGAGCTGTTTTTT. Translating it yields CASSEWLVNTGELFF.